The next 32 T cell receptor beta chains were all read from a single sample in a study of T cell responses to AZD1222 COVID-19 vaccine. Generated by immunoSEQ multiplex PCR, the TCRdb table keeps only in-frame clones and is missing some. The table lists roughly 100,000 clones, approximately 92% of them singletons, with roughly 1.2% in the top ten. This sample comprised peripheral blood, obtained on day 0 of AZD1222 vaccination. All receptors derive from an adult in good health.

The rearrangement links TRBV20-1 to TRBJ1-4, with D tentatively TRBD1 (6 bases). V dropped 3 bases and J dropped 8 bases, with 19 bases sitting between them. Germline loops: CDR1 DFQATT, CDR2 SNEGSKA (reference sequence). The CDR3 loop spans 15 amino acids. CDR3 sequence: CSASERWGQEEKLFF. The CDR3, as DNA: TGCAGTGCTAGTGAAAGGTGGGGGCAGGAAGAAAAACTGTTTTTT.

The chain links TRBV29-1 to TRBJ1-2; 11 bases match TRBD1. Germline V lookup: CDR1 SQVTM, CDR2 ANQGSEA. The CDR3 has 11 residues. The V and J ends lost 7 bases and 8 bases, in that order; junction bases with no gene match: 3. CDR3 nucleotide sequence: TGCAGCGGGGGACAGGGGGAAGGCTACACCTTC. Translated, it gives CSGGQGEGYTF.

For the CDR3, the DNA is TGTGCCAGCAGCCTGGGCTCGGGTGCAGATACGCAGTATTTT. This translates into CASSLGSGADTQYF. This chain uses TRBV5-6 with TRBJ2-3; D ambiguous. Between the trimmed V and J ends, which lost 4 bases and 4 bases, there was a span of 13 bases. The CDR3 is 14 amino acids. Per the germline V gene, CDR1 is SGHDT and CDR2 is YYEEEE.

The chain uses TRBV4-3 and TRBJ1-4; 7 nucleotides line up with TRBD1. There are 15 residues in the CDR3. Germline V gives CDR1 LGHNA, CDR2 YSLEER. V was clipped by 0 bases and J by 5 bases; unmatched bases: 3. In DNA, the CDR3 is TGCGCCAGCAGCCAAGAAGGGACAGACAATGAAAAACTGTTTTTT. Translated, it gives CASSQEGTDNEKLFF.

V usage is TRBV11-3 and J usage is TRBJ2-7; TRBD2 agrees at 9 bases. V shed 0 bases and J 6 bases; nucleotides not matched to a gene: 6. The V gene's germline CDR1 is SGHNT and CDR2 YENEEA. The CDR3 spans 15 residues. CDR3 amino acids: CASSLEGGGAREQYF. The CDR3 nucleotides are TGTGCCAGCAGCTTAGAAGGCGGGGGGGCCCGCGAGCAGTACTTC.

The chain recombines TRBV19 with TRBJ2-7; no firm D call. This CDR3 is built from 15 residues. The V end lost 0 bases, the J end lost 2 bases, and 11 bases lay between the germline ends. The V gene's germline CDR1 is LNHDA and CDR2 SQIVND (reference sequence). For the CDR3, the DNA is TGTGCCAGTAGTATAGATCTAGGCCGGCCCTACGAGCAGTACTTC. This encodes CASSIDLGRPYEQYF.

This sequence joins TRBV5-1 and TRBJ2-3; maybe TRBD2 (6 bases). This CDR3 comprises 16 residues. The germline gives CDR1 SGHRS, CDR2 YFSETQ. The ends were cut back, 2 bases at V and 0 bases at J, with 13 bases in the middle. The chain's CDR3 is CASSFGTHPSTDTQYF. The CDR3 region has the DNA TGCGCCAGCAGCTTCGGGACTCACCCTAGCACAGATACGCAGTATTTT. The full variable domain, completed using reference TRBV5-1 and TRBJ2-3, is KAGVTQTPRYLIKTRGQQVTLSCSPISGHRSVSWYQQTPGQGLQFLFEYFSETQRNKGNFPGRFSGRQFSNSRSEMNVSTLELGDSALYLCASSFGTHPSTDTQYFGPGTRLTVL.

CDR3 loop: CASSQSGTGVNEQYF. Here the CDR3 DNA reads TGCGCCAGCAGCCAATCCGGGACAGGGGTTAACGAGCAGTACTTC. V usage is TRBV4-3 and J usage is TRBJ2-7; 10 nucleotides match TRBD1. Losses at the gene ends were 2 bases for V and 5 bases for J; bases not matched to a gene: 6. The germline V gene has CDR1 LGHNA and CDR2 YSLEER. The CDR3 loop spans 15 amino acids.

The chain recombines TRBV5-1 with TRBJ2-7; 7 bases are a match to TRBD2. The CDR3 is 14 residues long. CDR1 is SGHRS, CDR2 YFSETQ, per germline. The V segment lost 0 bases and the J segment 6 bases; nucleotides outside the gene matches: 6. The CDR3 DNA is TGCGCCAGCAGCTTGGGCGGGGGACCCCCCGAGCAGTACTTC. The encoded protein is CASSLGGGPPEQYF.

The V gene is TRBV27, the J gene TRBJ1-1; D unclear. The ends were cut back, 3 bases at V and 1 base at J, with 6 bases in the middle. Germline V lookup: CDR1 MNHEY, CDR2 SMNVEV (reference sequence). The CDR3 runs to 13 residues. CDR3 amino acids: CASSFRENTEAFF. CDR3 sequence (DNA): TGTGCCAGCAGTTTTAGGGAGAACACTGAAGCTTTCTTT.

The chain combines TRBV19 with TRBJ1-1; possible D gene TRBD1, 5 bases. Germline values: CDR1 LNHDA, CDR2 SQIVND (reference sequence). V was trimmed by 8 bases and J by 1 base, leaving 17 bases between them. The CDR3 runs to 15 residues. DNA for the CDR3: TGTGCCAGTCCGCACTCGGGACGGCCGAACACTGAAGCTTTCTTT. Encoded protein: CASPHSGRPNTEAFF.

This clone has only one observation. The chain's CDR3 is CASSESRQGIEEKLFF. The CDR3 DNA sequence: TGTGCCAGCAGTGAATCCCGACAGGGGATAGAGGAAAAACTGTTTTTT. The chain couples TRBV2 to TRBJ1-4, with 8 nucleotides matching TRBD1. The CDR3 has 16 residues. V shed 2 bases, J shed 8 bases, and the junction held 10 bases outside the gene matches. CDR1 and CDR2 (germline): SNHLY, FYNNEI.

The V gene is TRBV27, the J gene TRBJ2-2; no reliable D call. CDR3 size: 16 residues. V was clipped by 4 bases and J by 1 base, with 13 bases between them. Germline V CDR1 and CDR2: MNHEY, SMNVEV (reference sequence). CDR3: CASSSGRRKNTGELFF. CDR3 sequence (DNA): TGTGCCAGCAGTTCTGGTCGGAGAAAGAACACCGGGGAGCTGTTTTTT.

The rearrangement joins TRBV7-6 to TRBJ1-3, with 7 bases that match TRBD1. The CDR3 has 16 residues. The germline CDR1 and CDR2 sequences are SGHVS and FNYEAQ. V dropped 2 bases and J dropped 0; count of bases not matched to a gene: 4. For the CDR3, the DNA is TGTGCCAGCAGCTTAAGGGGGCTCAGCTCTGGAAACACCATATATTTT. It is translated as CASSLRGLSSGNTIYF.

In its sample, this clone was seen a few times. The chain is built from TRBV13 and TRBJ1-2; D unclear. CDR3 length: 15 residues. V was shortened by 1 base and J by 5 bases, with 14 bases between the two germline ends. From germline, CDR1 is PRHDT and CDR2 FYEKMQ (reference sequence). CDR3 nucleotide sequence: TGTGCCAGCAGCTTAGCGGCGAGGTCCGGGTATGGCTACACCTTC. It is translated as CASSLAARSGYGYTF.

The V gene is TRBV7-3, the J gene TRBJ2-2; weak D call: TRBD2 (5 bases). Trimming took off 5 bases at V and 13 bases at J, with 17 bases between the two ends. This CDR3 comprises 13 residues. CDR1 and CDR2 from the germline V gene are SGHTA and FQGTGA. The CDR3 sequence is CASSPTGRRVLFF. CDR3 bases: TGTGCCAGCAGCCCAACTGGGAGAAGGGTGCTGTTTTTT.

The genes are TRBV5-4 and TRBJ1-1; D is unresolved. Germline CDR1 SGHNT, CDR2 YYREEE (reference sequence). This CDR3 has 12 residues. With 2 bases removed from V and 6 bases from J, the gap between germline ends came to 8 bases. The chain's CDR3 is CASSFNGAEAFF. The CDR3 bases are TGTGCCAGCAGCTTTAACGGAGCTGAAGCTTTCTTT.

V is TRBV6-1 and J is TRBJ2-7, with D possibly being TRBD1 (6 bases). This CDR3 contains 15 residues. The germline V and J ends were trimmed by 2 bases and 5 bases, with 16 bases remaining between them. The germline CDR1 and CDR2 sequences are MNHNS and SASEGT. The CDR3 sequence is CASSETMNRANEQYF. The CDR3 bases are TGTGCCAGCAGTGAAACCATGAACAGGGCCAACGAGCAGTACTTC.

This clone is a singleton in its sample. The CDR3 is CAISERGASYEQYF. The DNA of the CDR3 is TGTGCCATCAGTGAGCGGGGAGCATCCTACGAGCAGTACTTC. The chain joins TRBV10-3 to TRBJ2-7; D possibly corresponds to TRBD2 (5 bases). Germline CDR1 reads ENHRY; CDR2 reads SYGVKD. Trimming removed 2 bases at V and 1 base at J, with 9 bases between. The CDR3 runs to 14 residues.

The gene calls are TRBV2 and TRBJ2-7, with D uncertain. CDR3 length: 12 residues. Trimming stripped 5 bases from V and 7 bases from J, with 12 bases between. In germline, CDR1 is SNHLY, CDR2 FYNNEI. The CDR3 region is CASSPGRLEQYF. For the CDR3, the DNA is TGTGCCAGCAGTCCCGGCCGTTTGGAGCAGTACTTC.

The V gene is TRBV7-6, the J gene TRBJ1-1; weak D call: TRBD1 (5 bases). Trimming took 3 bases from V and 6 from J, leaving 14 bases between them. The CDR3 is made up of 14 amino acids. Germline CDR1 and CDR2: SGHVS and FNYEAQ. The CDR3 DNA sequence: TGTGCCAGCAGCTTGGGGTGGGGCGCGCCTGAAGCTTTCTTT. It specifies CASSLGWGAPEAFF.

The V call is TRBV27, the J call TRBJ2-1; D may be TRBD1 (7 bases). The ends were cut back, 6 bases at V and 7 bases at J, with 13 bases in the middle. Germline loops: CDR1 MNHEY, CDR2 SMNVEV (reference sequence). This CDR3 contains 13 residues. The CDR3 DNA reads TGTGCCAGCAGGAACTCAGGGGGGAATGAGCAGTTCTTC. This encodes CASRNSGGNEQFF.

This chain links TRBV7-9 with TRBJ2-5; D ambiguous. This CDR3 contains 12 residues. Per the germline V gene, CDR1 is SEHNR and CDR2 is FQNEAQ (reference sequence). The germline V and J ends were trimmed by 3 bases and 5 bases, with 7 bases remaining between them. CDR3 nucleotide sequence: TGTGCCAGCAGCTTTAATTTGGAGACCCAGTACTTC. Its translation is CASSFNLETQYF.

The CDR3 here is CSSEGQGTEAFF. The CDR3 DNA reads TGCAGCTCTGAGGGGCAAGGAACTGAAGCTTTCTTT. This chain joins TRBV29-1 and TRBJ1-1, with a tentative D call TRBD1 (5 bases). There are 12 residues in the CDR3. Trimming pared 8 bases from V and 5 bases from J, leaving 15 bases between. CDR1 is SQVTM and CDR2 is ANQGSEA in the germline V gene.

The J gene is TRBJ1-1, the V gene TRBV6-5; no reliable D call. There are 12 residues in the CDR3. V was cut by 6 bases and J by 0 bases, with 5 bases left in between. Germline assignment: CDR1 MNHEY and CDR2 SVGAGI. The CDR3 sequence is CASRGVNTEAFF. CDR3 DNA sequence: TGTGCCAGCAGGGGAGTGAACACTGAAGCTTTCTTT.

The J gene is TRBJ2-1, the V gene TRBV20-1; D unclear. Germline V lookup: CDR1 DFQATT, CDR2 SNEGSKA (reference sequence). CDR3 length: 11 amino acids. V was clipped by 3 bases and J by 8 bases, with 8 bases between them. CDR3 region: CSASVRDEQFF. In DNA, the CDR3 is TGCAGTGCTAGCGTCCGCGATGAGCAGTTCTTC.

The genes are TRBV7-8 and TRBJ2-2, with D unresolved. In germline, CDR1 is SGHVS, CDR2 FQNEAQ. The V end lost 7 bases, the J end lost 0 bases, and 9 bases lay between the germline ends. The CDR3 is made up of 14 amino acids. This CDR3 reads CASNDNANTGELFF. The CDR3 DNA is TGTGCCAGCAACGACAACGCGAACACCGGGGAGCTGTTTTTT.

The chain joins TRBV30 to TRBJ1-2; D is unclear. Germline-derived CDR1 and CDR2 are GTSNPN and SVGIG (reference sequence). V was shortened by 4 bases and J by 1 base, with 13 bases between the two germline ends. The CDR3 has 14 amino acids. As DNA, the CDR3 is TGTGCCTGGATGTGGGAAAATGGTAACTATGGCTACACCTTC. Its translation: CAWMWENGNYGYTF.

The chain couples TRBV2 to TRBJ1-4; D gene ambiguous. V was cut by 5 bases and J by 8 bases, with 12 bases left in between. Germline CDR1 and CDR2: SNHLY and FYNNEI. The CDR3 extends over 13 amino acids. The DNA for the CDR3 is TGTGCCAGCAGTTTTGGCTCGGGGGAAAAACTGTTTTTT. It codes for CASSFGSGEKLFF. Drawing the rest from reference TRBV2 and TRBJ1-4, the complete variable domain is EPEVTQTPSHQVTQMGQEVILRCVPISNHLYFYWYRQILGQKVEFLVSFYNNEISEKSEIFDDQFSVERPDGSNFTLKIRSTKLEDSAMYFCASSFGSGEKLFFGSGTQLSVL.

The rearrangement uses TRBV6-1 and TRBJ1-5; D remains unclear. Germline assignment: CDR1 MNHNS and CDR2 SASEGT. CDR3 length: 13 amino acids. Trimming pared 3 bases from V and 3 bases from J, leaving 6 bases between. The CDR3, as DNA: TGTGCCAGCAGTGACAGCTACAATCAGCCCCAGCATTTT. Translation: CASSDSYNQPQHF.

The DNA for the CDR3 is TGTGCCAGCAGTTTAACAGGGGTCTTGGGCAATCAGCCCCAGCATTTT. It yields the protein CASSLTGVLGNQPQHF. The rearrangement joins TRBV28 to TRBJ1-5, with 7 bases fitting TRBD1. The CDR3 length is 16 residues. With V trimmed by 2 bases and J by 2 bases, 6 bases remained unmatched. Looked up from germline, CDR1 is MDHEN and CDR2 is SYDVKM.

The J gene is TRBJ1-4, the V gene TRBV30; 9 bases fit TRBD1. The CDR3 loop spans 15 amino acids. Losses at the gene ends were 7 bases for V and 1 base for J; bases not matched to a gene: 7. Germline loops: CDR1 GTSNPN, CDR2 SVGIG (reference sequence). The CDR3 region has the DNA TGTGCCTTGGACAGGGGCACACTAACTAATGAAAAACTGTTTTTT. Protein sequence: CALDRGTLTNEKLFF.